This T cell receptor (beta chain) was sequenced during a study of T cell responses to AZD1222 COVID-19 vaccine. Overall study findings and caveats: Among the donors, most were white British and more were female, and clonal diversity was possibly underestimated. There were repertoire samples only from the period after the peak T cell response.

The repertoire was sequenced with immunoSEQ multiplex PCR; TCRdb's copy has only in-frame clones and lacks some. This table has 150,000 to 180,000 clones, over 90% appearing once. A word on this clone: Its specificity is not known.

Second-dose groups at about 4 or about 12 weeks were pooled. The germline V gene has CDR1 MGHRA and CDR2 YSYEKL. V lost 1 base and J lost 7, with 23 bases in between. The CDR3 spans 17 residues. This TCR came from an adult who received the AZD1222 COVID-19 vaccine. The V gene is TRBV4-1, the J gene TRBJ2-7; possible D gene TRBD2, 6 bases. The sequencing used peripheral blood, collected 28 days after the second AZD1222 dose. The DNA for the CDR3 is TGCGCCAGCAGCCAAGTGAATATGGGACTGAGTTCCGGTGAGCAGTACTTC. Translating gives CASSQVNMGLSSGEQYF.